This TCR beta chain was observed in a study of shared clonotypes between healthy human individuals (dated by TCRdb to between 2020 and 2021). Regarding the study in general: A few men and a couple of women, aged 18 to 49 years, made up the cohort. Blood TCR repertoires of four to six healthy adults were deeply sequenced to estimate repertoire size and the extent of clonotype sharing between individuals. Per donor, leukapheresis produced somewhere between about 0.8 and 9.5 billion PBMCs. For each donor, three plates each were used for CD4 naive and CD4 memory, two plates were used for CD8 naive, and one plate was used for CD8 memory. Libraries were prepared and TCR repertoires were sequenced by different laboratories using diverse techniques, in order to increase sequencing depth and limit assay-specific biases. Study-wide conclusions, independent of this receptor: Even with the large sequencing depth, rarefaction of the sorted-subset datasets indicated that sequencing was incomplete. Sampling was limited to blood, and TCR repertoires in tissue likely differ from TCR repertoires in blood. Pairwise subsampling led to the expectation that sequencing depth would affect the degree of clonotype sharing among donors. Naive subsets generally had larger estimated clonotype richness than memory subsets. Compared with non-shared clonotypes, clonotypes shared by all four sorted-subset donors had higher generation probabilities. The genetic and exposure-history diversity represented was limited by the small number of donors. Approximately 5% of naive CD4, around 4% of naive CD8, roughly 2.5% of memory CD4, and roughly 0.4% of memory CD8 clonotypes were shared across a few donors.

In the case of this clone: Its antigen is still unknown. No much larger clonotype is one base removed from it; base qualities were not supplied.

Using the deep immunoSEQ assay, multiplex PCR amplified TCR CDR3 regions from genomic DNA. Genomic DNA extracted from each cell subset was distributed evenly over all wells of several immunoSEQ 96-well plates, and each plate served as one replicate. For sorted subsets, around 0.2 ug of genomic DNA, equivalent to about 30,000 T cell genomes, went into each replicate PCR. Purified libraries were quantified with a Qubit 3.0 fluorometer, sized on a Bioanalyzer 2100, and re-quantified with the KAPA Library Quantification kit. A separate single-read 150-cycle Illumina NextSeq 550 flow cell was used to sequence each immunoSEQ 96-well plate. In the source study's methods: Because only junctional sequences without quality scores were contained in the immunoSEQ output, filtering matching that applied to full-length reads could not be performed. To assign V/J genes and CDR3, sequences were annotated using PyIR, a Python wrapper for IgBLAST v1.9, with IMGT germline references. Reads were filtered out if the reads had weak V/J assignments (E-value above 1e-6), no CDR3, stop codons, out-of-frame junctions, or ambiguous translated residues. V3J clonotypes were defined as sequences sharing an identical inferred V gene, J gene, and CDR3 amino acid sequence. Percentage overlap between repertoires was computed as shared unique clonotypes divided by the size of the smaller repertoire. Richness of each repertoire was evaluated using RTK rarefaction, the Chao1 estimator, and Recon v2.1 estimates of unobserved clonotypes. OLGA was used to compute generation probabilities for all TCRbeta clonotypes that the gDNA method yielded from a handful of donors. The immuneACCESS repertoire file appears here via TCRdb, limited to in-frame rearrangements. These files lack a portion of the clones; in checked studies, under half of the deficit traces to unresolved V genes, and the cause of the others is not known. The V and J calls and clone size are taken from that table; D and trimming were inferred from the DNA. The sample data list 170,000 or so clones, and approximately 61% of these were observed just once. Roughly 10% of the sample belongs to the ten largest clones.

The V end loses 1 base and the J end loses 4 bases, and a stretch of 12 bases separates them. Spanning cysteine to phenylalanine, the CDR3 consists of 15 amino acids. Of all the DNA, just the CDR3 is kept, 45 bases in frame from base 1. The germline V gene gives CDR1 as SGHDT and CDR2 as YYEEEE. The donors were healthy, HIV-negative adults with no recently reported acute infections or vaccinations. Every donor was a Caucasian adult living in Nashville, Tennessee, USA. CD4+ T cells were enriched by magnetic negative selection, after which naive cells were positively selected on CD45RA and the negative fraction was taken as the memory subset. After blood collection by leukapheresis, PBMCs were isolated using Ficoll-Histopaque density gradient centrifugation and then cryopreserved in the vapor phase of liquid nitrogen. Analytical flow cytometry was used to check the purity and quantity of every magnetically sorted T cell population. Genomic DNA was isolated from each sorted fraction and quantified by UV absorbance on a Nanodrop 2000c.

The receptor comes from a man aged 30 to 39 in good health. The sequencing sample was made of memory CD4+ T cells sorted from blood. Taken with the paper, the label for cell subset or site translates to: CD45RA-negative fraction. This sequence uses TRBV5-6 and TRBJ2-1; no D gene can be assigned with confidence. CDR3 sequence: CASSLIRVGYNEQFF. The DNA sequence reads TGTGCCAGCAGCTTGATTAGGGTAGGTTACAATGAGCAGTTCTTC. The CDR3, completed at both ends by the reference TRBV5-6 and TRBJ2-1 genes, gives the full variable domain DAGVTQSPTHLIKTRGQQVTLRCSPKSGHDTVSWYQQALGQGPQFIFQYYEEEERQRGNFPDRFSGHQFPNYSSELNVNALLLGDSALYLCASSLIRVGYNEQFFGPGTRLTVL.